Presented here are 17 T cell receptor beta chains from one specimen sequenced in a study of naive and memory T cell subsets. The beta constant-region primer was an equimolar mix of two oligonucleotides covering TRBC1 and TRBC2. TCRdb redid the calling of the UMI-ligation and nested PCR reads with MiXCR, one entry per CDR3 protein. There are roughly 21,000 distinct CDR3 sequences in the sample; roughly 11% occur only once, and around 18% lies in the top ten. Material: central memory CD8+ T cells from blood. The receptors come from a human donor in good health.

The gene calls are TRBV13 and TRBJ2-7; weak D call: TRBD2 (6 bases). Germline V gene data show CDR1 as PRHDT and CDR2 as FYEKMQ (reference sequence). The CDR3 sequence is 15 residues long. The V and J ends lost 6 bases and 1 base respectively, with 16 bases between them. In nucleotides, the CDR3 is TGTGCCAGCAGTCCCTTTGTGGGAGGTTCCTACGAGCAGTACTTC. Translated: CASSPFVGGSYEQYF.

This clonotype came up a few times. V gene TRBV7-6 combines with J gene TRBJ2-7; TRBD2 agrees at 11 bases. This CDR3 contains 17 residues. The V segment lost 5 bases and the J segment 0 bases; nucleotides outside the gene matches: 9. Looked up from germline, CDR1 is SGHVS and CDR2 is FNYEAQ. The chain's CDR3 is CASSPSTSGIISYEQYF. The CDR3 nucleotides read TGTGCCAGCAGCCCATCGACTAGCGGGATTATCTCCTACGAGCAGTACTTC. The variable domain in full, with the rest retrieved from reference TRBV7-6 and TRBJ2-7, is GAGVSQSPRYKVTKRGQDVALRCDPISGHVSLYWYRQALGQGPEFLTYFNYEAQQDKSGLPNDRFSAERPEGSISTLTIQRTEQRDSAMYRCASSPSTSGIISYEQYFGPGTRLTVT.

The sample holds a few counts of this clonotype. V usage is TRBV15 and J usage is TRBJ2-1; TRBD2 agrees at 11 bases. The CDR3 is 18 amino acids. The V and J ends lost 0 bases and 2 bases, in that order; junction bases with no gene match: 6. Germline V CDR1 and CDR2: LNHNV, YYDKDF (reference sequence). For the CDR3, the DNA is TGTGCCACCAGCAGAGAGGGTCTAGCGGGAGGAACCTACAATGAGCAGTTCTTC. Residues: CATSREGLAGGTYNEQFF.

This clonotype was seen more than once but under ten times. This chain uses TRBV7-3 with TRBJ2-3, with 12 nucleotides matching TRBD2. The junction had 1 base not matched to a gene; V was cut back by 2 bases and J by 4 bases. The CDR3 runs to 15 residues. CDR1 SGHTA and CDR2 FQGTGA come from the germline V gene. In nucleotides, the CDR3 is TGTGCCAGCAGCTTACTAGCGGGAGGGCCAGATACGCAGTATTTT. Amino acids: CASSLLAGGPDTQYF.

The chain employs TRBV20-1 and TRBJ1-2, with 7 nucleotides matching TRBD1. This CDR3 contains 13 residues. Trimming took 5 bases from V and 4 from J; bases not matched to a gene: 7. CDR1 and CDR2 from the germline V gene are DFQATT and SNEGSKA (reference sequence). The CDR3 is CSAGGDRAYGYTF. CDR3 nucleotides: TGCAGTGCTGGGGGTGACAGGGCCTATGGCTACACCTTC.

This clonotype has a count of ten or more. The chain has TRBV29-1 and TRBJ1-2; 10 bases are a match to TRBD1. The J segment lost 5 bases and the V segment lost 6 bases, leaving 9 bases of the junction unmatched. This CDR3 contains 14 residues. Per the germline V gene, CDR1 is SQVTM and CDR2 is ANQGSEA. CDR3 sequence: CSVNLGQGHYGYTF. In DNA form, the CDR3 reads TGCAGCGTCAACCTGGGACAGGGGCATTATGGCTACACCTTC.

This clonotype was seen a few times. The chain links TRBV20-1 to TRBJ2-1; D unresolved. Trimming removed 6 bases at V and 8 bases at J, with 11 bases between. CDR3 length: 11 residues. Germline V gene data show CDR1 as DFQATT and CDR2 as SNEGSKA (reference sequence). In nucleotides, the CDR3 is TGCAGTGCAAACAAAGGAGATGAGCAGTTCTTC. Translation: CSANKGDEQFF.

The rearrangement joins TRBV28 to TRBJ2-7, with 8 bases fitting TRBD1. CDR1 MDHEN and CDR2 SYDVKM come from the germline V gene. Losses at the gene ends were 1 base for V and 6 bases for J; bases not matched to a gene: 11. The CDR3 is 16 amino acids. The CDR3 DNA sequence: TGTGCCAGCAGTTTATACCCAGGGGGCGAGGGCGGCGAGCAGTACTTC. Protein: CASSLYPGGEGGEQYF. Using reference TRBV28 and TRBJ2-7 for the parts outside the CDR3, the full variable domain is DVKVTQSSRYLVKRTGEKVFLECVQDMDHENMFWYRQDPGLGLRLIYFSYDVKMKEKGDIPEGYSVSREKKERFSLILESASTNQTSMYLCASSLYPGGEGGEQYFGPGTRLTVT.

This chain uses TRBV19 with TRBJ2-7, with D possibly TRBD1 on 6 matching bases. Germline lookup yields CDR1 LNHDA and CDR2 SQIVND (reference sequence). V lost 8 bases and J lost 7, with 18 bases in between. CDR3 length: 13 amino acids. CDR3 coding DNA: TGTGCCAGTGCTGCTGTTGGGGGCGGAGAGCAGTACTTC. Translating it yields CASAAVGGGEQYF.

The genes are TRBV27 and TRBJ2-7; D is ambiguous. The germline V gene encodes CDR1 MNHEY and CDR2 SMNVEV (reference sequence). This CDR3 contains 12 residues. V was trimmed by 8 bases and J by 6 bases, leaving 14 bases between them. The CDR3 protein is CASGTKGTEQYF. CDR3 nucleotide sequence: TGTGCCAGCGGAACCAAAGGAACCGAGCAGTACTTC.

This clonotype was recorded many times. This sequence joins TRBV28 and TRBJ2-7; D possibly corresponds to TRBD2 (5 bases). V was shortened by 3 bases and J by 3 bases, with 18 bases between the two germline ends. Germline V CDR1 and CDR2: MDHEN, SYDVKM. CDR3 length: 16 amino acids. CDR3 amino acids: CASSLEVRGSFYEQYF. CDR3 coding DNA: TGTGCCAGCAGTTTGGAGGTGAGAGGGAGCTTCTACGAGCAGTACTTC.

The CDR3 DNA is TGTGCCAGCAGACGGGCAGGGGGCTGCTACGAGCAGTACTTC. Amino acid sequence: CASRRAGGCYEQYF. The chain employs TRBV21-1 and TRBJ2-7. TRBV21-1 is a recognized pseudogene. CDR3 length: 14 amino acids.

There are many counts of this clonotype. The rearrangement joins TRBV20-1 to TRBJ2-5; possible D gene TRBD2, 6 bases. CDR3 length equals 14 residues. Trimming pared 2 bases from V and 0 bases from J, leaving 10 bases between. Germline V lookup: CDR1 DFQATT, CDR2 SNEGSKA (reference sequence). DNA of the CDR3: TGCAGTGCTAGATTCGGGAGCTACCAAGAGACCCAGTACTTC. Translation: CSARFGSYQETQYF.

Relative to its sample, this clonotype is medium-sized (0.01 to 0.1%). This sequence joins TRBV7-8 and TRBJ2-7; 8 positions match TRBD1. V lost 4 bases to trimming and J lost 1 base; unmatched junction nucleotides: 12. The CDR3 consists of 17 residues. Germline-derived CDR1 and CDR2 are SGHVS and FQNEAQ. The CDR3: CASSSSIQGDKSYEQYF. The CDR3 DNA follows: TGTGCCAGCAGCTCCTCTATACAGGGGGACAAGTCCTACGAGCAGTACTTC.

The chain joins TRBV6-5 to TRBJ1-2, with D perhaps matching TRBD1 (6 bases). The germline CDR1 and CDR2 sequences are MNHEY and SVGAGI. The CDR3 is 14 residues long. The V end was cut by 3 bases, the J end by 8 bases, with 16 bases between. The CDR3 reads CASSYSPGAEGYTF. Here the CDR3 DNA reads TGTGCCAGCAGTTATTCCCCAGGGGCCGAAGGCTACACCTTC.

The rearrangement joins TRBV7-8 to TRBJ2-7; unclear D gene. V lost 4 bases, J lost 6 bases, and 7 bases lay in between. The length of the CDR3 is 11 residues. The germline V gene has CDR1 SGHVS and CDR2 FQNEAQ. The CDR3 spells CASSWGSEQYF. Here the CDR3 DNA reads TGTGCCAGCAGCTGGGGAAGCGAGCAGTACTTC.

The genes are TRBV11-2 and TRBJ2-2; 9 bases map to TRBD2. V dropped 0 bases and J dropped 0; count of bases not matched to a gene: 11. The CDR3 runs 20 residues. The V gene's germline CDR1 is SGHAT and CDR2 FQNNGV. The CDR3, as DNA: TGTGCCAGCAGCTTAGACCTAGCGGGACCATTTATCGCGAACACCGGGGAGCTGTTTTTT. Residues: CASSLDLAGPFIANTGELFF. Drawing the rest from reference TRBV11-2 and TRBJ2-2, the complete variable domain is EAGVAQSPRYKIIEKRQSVAFWCNPISGHATLYWYQQILGQGPKLLIQFQNNGVVDDSQLPKDRFSAERLKGVDSTLKIQPAKLEDSAVYLCASSLDLAGPFIANTGELFFGEGSRLTVL.